The 20 T cell receptor beta chains in this list originate from one sample, sequenced in a study of OX40 agonist ivuxolimab in advanced cancers. Clones were sequenced by immunoSEQ multiplex PCR, and TCRdb holds only the in-frame ones, with some missing. The sample lists approximately 22,000 clones, 70% to 85% seen once, with less than 35% in the top ten. This specimen was CD4+ or CD8+ T cells sorted from blood, taken in a trial of the OX40 agonist ivuxolimab. Source of these receptors: an adult with an advanced solid tumor such as melanoma, head and neck, liver or kidney cancer.

This clone was observed a single time. The chain employs TRBV5-4 and TRBJ1-1; no firm D call. The CDR3 has 15 residues. V lost 2 bases to trimming and J lost 0 bases, with 11 bases between them. CDR1 SGHNT and CDR2 YYREEE come from the germline V gene (reference sequence). CDR3: CASSFQQNVNTEAFF. The CDR3, as DNA: TGTGCCAGCAGCTTCCAACAGAACGTGAACACTGAAGCTTTCTTT.

The chain couples TRBV30 to TRBJ2-3; the match to TRBD2 covers 9 bases. The CDR3 extends over 14 amino acids. V dropped 7 bases and J dropped 2; count of bases not matched to a gene: 7. CDR1 and CDR2 from the germline V gene are GTSNPN and SVGIG (reference sequence). The CDR3 loop reads CASVTSGYTDTQYF. Here the CDR3 DNA reads TGTGCCTCCGTGACTAGCGGTTACACAGATACGCAGTATTTT.

CDR3 bases: TGTGCCAGCAGCAGGGGACAGGGGGACTATGGCTACACCTTC. Encoded protein: CASSRGQGDYGYTF. The genes are TRBV11-2 and TRBJ1-2; 11 positions match TRBD1. The CDR3 runs to 14 residues. Germline V gene lookup returns CDR1 SGHAT and CDR2 FQNNGV. With V trimmed by 5 bases and J by 3 bases, 2 bases remained unmatched.

The rearrangement uses TRBV6-6 and TRBJ1-5, with D uncertain. Trimming took off 2 bases at V and 4 bases at J, with 9 bases between the two ends. This CDR3 comprises 14 residues. Germline V gives CDR1 MNHNY, CDR2 SVGAGI (reference sequence). CDR3 bases: TGTGCCAGCAGTTACGCGGGAAGAAATCAGCCCCAGCATTTT. Amino acid sequence: CASSYAGRNQPQHF.

The rearrangement uses TRBV6-4 and TRBJ2-1; TRBD2 might be the D (6 bases). Per germline, CDR1 MRHNA and CDR2 SNTAGT. This CDR3 is built from 16 residues. Trimming left V 6 bases short and J 0 bases short, with 15 bases between. The CDR3 sequence is CASRYTSGYSYNEQFF. The DNA of the CDR3 is TGTGCCAGCAGATATACAAGCGGGTACTCCTACAATGAGCAGTTCTTC.

J is TRBJ2-7 and V is TRBV6-5; D gene unclear. V was cut by 5 bases and J by 6 bases, with 17 bases left in between. Germline V lookup: CDR1 MNHEY, CDR2 SVGAGI. This CDR3 is built from 14 residues. This CDR3 reads CASSPYPGFGEQYF. CDR3 sequence (DNA): TGTGCCAGCAGTCCGTACCCGGGTTTTGGCGAGCAGTACTTC.

The chain couples TRBV5-8 to TRBJ2-5; the match to TRBD1 covers 8 bases. Judging by the DNA end, TRBJ2-7 fits better; the J call may be wrong. The CDR3 totals 16 residues. CDR1 and CDR2 (germline): SGHTS, YDEGEE. The CDR3 sequence: CASSLDGQGRTYEQYF. In nucleotides, the CDR3 is TGTGCCAGCAGCTTGGACGGACAGGGAAGGACCTACGAGCAGTACTTC.

Within the sample, this clone is medium-sized. The chain uses TRBV7-9 and TRBJ2-7; 8 bases fit TRBD2. The CDR3 extends over 15 amino acids. J lost 4 bases, V lost 0 bases, and 5 bases had no gene match. CDR1 and CDR2 from the germline V gene are SEHNR and FQNEAQ (reference sequence). This CDR3 reads CASSLAAGAQYEQYF. The DNA for the CDR3 is TGTGCCAGCAGCTTAGCAGCGGGAGCCCAGTACGAGCAGTACTTC.

The CDR3: CAISAGASGGPGELFF. The DNA of the CDR3 is TGTGCCATCAGTGCGGGGGCTAGCGGGGGGCCCGGGGAGCTGTTTTTT. V usage is TRBV10-3 and J usage is TRBJ2-2; 11 bases fit TRBD2. J lost 6 bases, V lost 4 bases, and 7 bases had no gene match. The CDR3 spans 16 residues. Germline values: CDR1 ENHRY, CDR2 SYGVKD.

This chain connects TRBV30 to TRBJ2-5; D unclear. Between the trimmed V and J ends, which lost 0 bases and 2 bases, there was a span of 10 bases. CDR3 length: 14 amino acids. Looked up from germline, CDR1 is GTSNPN and CDR2 is SVGIG (reference sequence). CDR3 sequence reads: CAWSVPPGQETQYF. CDR3 bases: TGTGCCTGGAGTGTCCCACCAGGACAAGAGACCCAGTACTTC. The full variable domain, in which reference TRBV30 and TRBJ2-5 provide the parts outside the CDR3, is SQTIHQWPATLVQPVGSPLSLECTVEGTSNPNLYWYRQAAGRGLQLLFYSVGIGQISSEVPQNLSASRPQDRQFILSSKKLLLSDSGFYLCAWSVPPGQETQYFGPGTRLLVL.

The chain has TRBV7-9 and TRBJ2-5, with TRBD2 identical over 11 bases. J was trimmed by 2 bases and V by 2 bases; bases with no gene match: 10. This CDR3 spans 18 amino acids. CDR1 and CDR2 from the germline V gene are SEHNR and FQNEAQ (reference sequence). The CDR3 DNA reads TGTGCCAGCAGCTTACCGATACGACTAGCGGGGTCTCAAGAGACCCAGTACTTC. Translation gives CASSLPIRLAGSQETQYF.

The chain has TRBV5-8 and TRBJ2-4; D is unclear. The germline V and J ends were trimmed by 1 base and 6 bases, with 5 bases remaining between them. The CDR3 totals 12 residues. In germline, CDR1 is SGHTS, CDR2 YDEGEE. CDR3 loop: CASSLRPNIQYF. CDR3 nucleotides: TGTGCCAGCAGCTTGCGTCCAAACATTCAGTACTTC.

This chain links TRBV6-6 with TRBJ1-3; D unclear. CDR1 is MNHNY and CDR2 is SVGAGI in the germline V gene (reference sequence). The CDR3 runs to 13 residues. The V end was cut by 7 bases, the J end by 6 bases, with 13 bases between. The CDR3 DNA is TGTGCCAGCATCCAGAGCCACACAAACACCATATATTTT. It encodes CASIQSHTNTIYF.

V is TRBV7-6 and J is TRBJ2-5; D is perhaps TRBD2 (6 bases). The tail of the sequence fits TRBJ2-7 better, so the J call may be wrong. The CDR3 has 15 amino acids. The germline V gene has CDR1 SGHVS and CDR2 FNYEAQ. The CDR3 protein is CASSSDLRGGREQYF. In nucleotides, the CDR3 is TGTGCCAGCAGCTCCGACCTTCGGGGAGGACGCGAGCAGTACTTC.

The chain recombines TRBV18 with TRBJ1-4; maybe TRBD1 (5 bases). The CDR3 is made up of 14 amino acids. Trimming took off 1 base at V and 5 bases at J, with 8 bases between the two ends. The germline CDR1 and CDR2 sequences are KGHSH and LQKENI. This CDR3 reads CASSPQGLNEKLFF. For the CDR3, the DNA is TGTGCCAGCTCACCACAGGGGTTAAATGAAAAACTGTTTTTT.

In this sample, this clone turned up once. The chain is built from TRBV14 and TRBJ1-6; TRBD1 is a possible D gene (6 bases). The V gene's germline CDR1 is SGHDN and CDR2 FVKESK. The V and J ends lost 4 bases and 7 bases respectively, with 14 bases between them. The CDR3 consists of 15 residues. CDR3 amino acids: CASSLKGGGNSPLHF. For the CDR3, the DNA is TGTGCCAGCAGCCTAAAAGGAGGGGGGAATTCACCCCTCCACTTT.

The V call is TRBV18, the J call TRBJ1-3; D unresolved. The CDR3 sequence is 17 residues long. CDR1 is KGHSH and CDR2 is LQKENI in the germline V gene. Between the trimmed V and J ends, which lost 2 bases and 0 bases, there was a span of 14 bases. The CDR3 is CASSPYDNQRSGNTIYF. The CDR3 nucleotides are TGTGCCAGCTCACCATATGATAACCAGCGCTCTGGAAACACCATATATTTT.

Within the sample, this clone is medium-sized. The chain joins TRBV9 to TRBJ1-2; 7 bases are a match to TRBD1. This CDR3 has 15 amino acids. CDR1 is SGDLS, CDR2 YYNGEE, per germline. With 0 bases clipped from V and 1 base from J, the junction kept 3 bases outside the gene matches. The DNA for the CDR3 is TGTGCCAGCAGCGTAGAGGGGGACAGTAACTATGGCTACACCTTC. This codes for CASSVEGDSNYGYTF.

The genes are TRBV2 and TRBJ2-5; TRBD2 might be the D (6 bases). Looked up from germline, CDR1 is SNHLY and CDR2 is FYNNEI. The V end lost 5 bases, the J end lost 5 bases, and 15 bases lay between the germline ends. The CDR3 covers 14 residues. This chain's CDR3 is CASSYGLPWETQYF. CDR3 sequence (DNA): TGTGCCAGCAGTTATGGACTACCATGGGAGACCCAGTACTTC.

This chain connects TRBV6-5 to TRBJ1-1, with 8 bases identical to TRBD1. Germline V gives CDR1 MNHEY, CDR2 SVGAGI. The CDR3 runs 14 residues. The junction had 6 bases not matched to a gene; V was cut back by 6 bases and J by 3 bases. The DNA of the CDR3 is TGTGCCAGCAGGTCCCCGACAGGGGACACTGAAGCTTTCTTT. This encodes CASRSPTGDTEAFF.